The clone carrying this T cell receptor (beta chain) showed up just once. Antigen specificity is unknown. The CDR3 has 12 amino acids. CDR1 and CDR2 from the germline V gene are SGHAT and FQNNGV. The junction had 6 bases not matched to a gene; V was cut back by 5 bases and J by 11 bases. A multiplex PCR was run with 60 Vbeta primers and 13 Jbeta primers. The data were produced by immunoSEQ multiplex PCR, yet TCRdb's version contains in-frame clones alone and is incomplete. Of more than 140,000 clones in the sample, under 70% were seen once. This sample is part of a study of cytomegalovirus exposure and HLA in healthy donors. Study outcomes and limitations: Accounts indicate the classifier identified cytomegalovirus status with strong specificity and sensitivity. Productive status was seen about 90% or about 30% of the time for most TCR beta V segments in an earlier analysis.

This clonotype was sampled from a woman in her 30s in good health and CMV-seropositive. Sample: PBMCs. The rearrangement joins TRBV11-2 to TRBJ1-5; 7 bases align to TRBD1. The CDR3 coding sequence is TGTGCCAGCAGCGAGACAGGGAAGTCCCAGCATTTT. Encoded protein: CASSETGKSQHF.